This record covers a single T cell receptor beta chain. The data stem from a study of chemoradiotherapy in HPV16-positive cancers. Repertoires were generated with immunoSEQ multiplex PCR, while TCRdb's copy carries only in-frame clones and drops some. The data contain under 6,500 clones, roughly 83% of them singletons. The CDR3 length is 13 residues. The V end was cut by 5 bases, the J end by 10 bases, with 16 bases between. The V gene's germline CDR1 is LNHDA and CDR2 SQIVND (reference sequence). The sample here was tumor tissue, taken from a patient who underwent chemoradiotherapy. The chain couples TRBV19 to TRBJ2-3, with D perhaps matching TRBD2 (5 bases). This sequence was found in a human donor with HPV-associated anogenital cancer. The CDR3 DNA sequence: TGTGCCAGTAGTCCAACCGACTATCGCGCGCAGTATTTT. It codes for CASSPTDYRAQYF. The complete variable domain, with remaining parts taken from reference TRBV19 and TRBJ2-3, reads DGGITQSPKYLFRKEGQNVTLSCEQNLNHDAMYWYRQDPGQGLRLIYYSQIVNDFQKGDIAEGYSVSREKKESFPLTVTSAQKNPTAFYLCASSPTDYRAQYFGPGTRLTVL.